A selection of T cell receptor beta chains follows, all from one sample in a study of CD4 T cells in relation to SARS-CoV-2 and coronaviruses. TCRdb keeps only in-frame clones here, not all; method: immunoSEQ multiplex PCR. The sample includes some 37,000 clones, over 70% of them seen just once. These TCRs' antigens remain unknown. The specimen sequenced was memory CD4+ T cells from PBMCs, cultured in vitro. The receptors come from an adult with COVID-19. The CDR3 runs from the conserved cysteine through the conserved F or W. The order of the fields is V gene, J gene, clone size, D gene, CDR3 DNA, CDR3 protein. A D gene is named only where the DNA matches it firmly. Clone size is not always given. Where it is, it says once, few, many or a class for expanded clones.

>TRBV6-5|TRBJ1-6|NA|NA
TGTGCCACTAGACAGGAAAATAATTCACCCCTCCACTTT
CATRQENNSPLHF
>TRBV5-4|TRBJ2-1|NA|TRBD1
TGTGCCAGCAGCTTGGGGGACAGGGTTGTAAATGAGCAGTTCTTC
CASSLGDRVVNEQFF
>TRBV7-2|TRBJ2-7|NA|NA
TGTGCCGGGGAAAGCGCCGGAATGGGGGAGCAGTACTTC
CAGESAGMGEQYF
>TRBV15|TRBJ2-3|NA|TRBD2
TGTGCCACCAGCAGAGATCTCGGGGGGGGCGCGACAGATACGCAGTATTTT
CATSRDLGGGATDTQYF
>TRBV7-9|TRBJ2-1|NA|TRBD2
TGTGCCAGCAGCATCAGACTAGCGTACTACAATGAGCAGTTCTTC
CASSIRLAYYNEQFF
>TRBV5-6|TRBJ1-4|once|TRBD1
TGTGCCAGCAGGTTACAGGGGGCGGGTAATGAAAAACTGTTTTTT
CASRLQGAGNEKLFF
>TRBV3-1/TRBV3-2|TRBJ2-7|NA|NA
TGTGCCAGCAGCCTGGGTCTTAACGAGCAGTACTTC
CASSLGLNEQYF
>TRBV11-2|TRBJ2-3|NA|TRBD2
TGTGCCAGCAGCCAGGGACTAGCAAGCACAGATACGCAGTATTTT
CASSQGLASTDTQYF
>TRBV28|TRBJ1-6|few|TRBD1
TGTGCCAGCAGGTCAGGACAGGGCTATTCACCCCTCCACTTT
CASRSGQGYSPLHF
>TRBV5-1|TRBJ2-7|NA|TRBD1
TGCGCCAGCAGCGGAACCGGGACAGGGGCCGAGCAGTACTTC
CASSGTGTGAEQYF
>TRBV5-1|TRBJ2-1|once|NA
TGCGCCAGCAGCTTCCGGGGGAGTGAGCAGTTCTTC
CASSFRGSEQFF
>TRBV28|TRBJ2-1|NA|TRBD2
TGTGCCAGCAGAACTAGCGGGGACTACAATGAGCAGTTCTTC
CASRTSGDYNEQFF
>TRBV11-3|TRBJ2-2|NA|NA
TGTGCCAGCAGCCTAATGGGGGGTCCTGGGTCCGGGGAGCTGTTTTTT
CASSLMGGPGSGELFF
>TRBV29-1|TRBJ1-2|NA|NA
TGCAGCGTTGAGCGGCAACACTATGGCTACACCTTC
CSVERQHYGYTF
>TRBV7-2|TRBJ2-7|NA|TRBD2
TGTGCCAGCAGCTTAGTGTCTAGCGGGACCTCCTACGAGCAGTACTTC
CASSLVSSGTSYEQYF
>TRBV28|TRBJ2-1|NA|NA
TGTGCCAGCAGAAACGACAGGAACAATGAGCAGTTCTTC
CASRNDRNNEQFF
>TRBV4-1|TRBJ2-3|NA|NA
TGCGCCAGCAGCCGGTGGCAGGGGCGATCCGACACAGATACGCAGTATTTT
CASSRWQGRSDTDTQYF
>TRBV28|TRBJ2-2|NA|TRBD2
TGTGCCAGCAGTTTTGCCAGGGAGGGCACCGGGGAGCTGTTTTTT
CASSFAREGTGELFF
>TRBV28|TRBJ2-2|few|TRBD2
TGTGCCAGCAGTTCAGAGGGACTAGCGTTGGGCGGGGAGCTGTTTTTT
CASSSEGLALGGELFF
>TRBV5-1|TRBJ1-1|NA|NA
TGCGCCAGCAGCTTGGACACTGAAGCTTTCTTT
CASSLDTEAFF
>TRBV7-9|TRBJ2-3|few|TRBD1
TGTGCCAGCAGCTCGGACAGGGGCCCTGTCGGCCAGCAGTATTTT
CASSSDRGPVGQQYF
>TRBV28|TRBJ2-3|NA|TRBD1
TGTGCCAGCAGTCTACCGACAGGGGGTTTAACAGATACGCAGTATTTT
CASSLPTGGLTDTQYF
>TRBV9|TRBJ1-4|NA|NA
TGTGCCAGCAGCGTAGCAGTGGGGAAGAATGAAAAACTGTTTTTT
CASSVAVGKNEKLFF
>TRBV7-3|TRBJ2-1|NA|NA
TGTGCCAGCAGCCCCACGATAGGCGGAGAGCAGTTCTTC
CASSPTIGGEQFF
>TRBV29-1|TRBJ2-7|NA|NA
TGCAGCGTTGGGCCAGGGTCACGGTACGAGCAGTACTTC
CSVGPGSRYEQYF
>TRBV4-2|TRBJ2-3|NA|NA
TGTGCCAGCAGCCAAGGACCGTTGCGCACAGATACGCAGTATTTT
CASSQGPLRTDTQYF
>TRBV29-1|TRBJ2-5|NA|TRBD2
TGCAGCGTTGAAGGCGAGGGAGCGGGAAGGCAAGAGACCCAGTACTTC
CSVEGEGAGRQETQYF
>TRBV2|TRBJ1-2|NA|NA
TGTGCCAGCACCATTCTGGAGTGGGGCGGCTACACCTTC
CASTILEWGGYTF
>TRBV14|TRBJ2-6|NA|NA
TGTGCCAGCAGCCAAGTAGGGCGGACCTCTGGGGCCAACGTCCTGACTTTC
CASSQVGRTSGANVLTF
>TRBV7-8|TRBJ1-1|NA|NA
TGTGCCAGCGGGGTACAGCAGAACACTGAAGCTTTCTTT
CASGVQQNTEAFF
>TRBV30|TRBJ1-1|NA|NA
TGTGCCTGGAGCAGGACAGCCAACACTGAAGCTTTCTTT
CAWSRTANTEAFF
>TRBV3-1/TRBV3-2|TRBJ2-7|few|NA
TGTGCCAGCAGCAGACAGCTAAACAGGGCCCACGAGCAGTACTTC
CASSRQLNRAHEQYF
>TRBV6-5|TRBJ2-1|NA|TRBD2
TGTGCCAGCAGTTCGATTAGCGGGGGGTACAATGAGCAGTTCTTC
CASSSISGGYNEQFF
>TRBV20-1|TRBJ2-7|once|NA
TGCAGTGCTAGTAGCAGGGCCCAAACTTACGAGCAGTACTTC
CSASSRAQTYEQYF
>TRBV3-1/TRBV3-2|TRBJ2-5|NA|NA
TGTGCCAGCAGCCAAGTGGATCCTTCGGGCGAGACCCAGTACTTC
CASSQVDPSGETQYF
>TRBV5-1|TRBJ2-1|NA|TRBD2
TGCGCCAGCAGCTTAGCGGGAGTTTTCGATGAGCAGTTCTTC
CASSLAGVFDEQFF
>TRBV11-1|TRBJ2-5|NA|NA
TGTGCCAGCAGCGCGGACAGACAAGAGACCCAGTACTTC
CASSADRQETQYF
>TRBV28|TRBJ1-2|NA|NA
TGTGCCAGCAGTTACCCCCTTCCCTCTTCGCGAGGCTACACCTTC
CASSYPLPSSRGYTF
>TRBV3-1/TRBV3-2|TRBJ2-1|NA|TRBD2
TGTGCCAGCAGCCATGCTAGCGGGTCCTACAATGAGCAGTTCTTC
CASSHASGSYNEQFF
>TRBV4-3|TRBJ2-5|once|TRBD2
TGCGCCAGCAGCGACTGGGGTAGCGGGAATCAAGAGACCCAGTACTTC
CASSDWGSGNQETQYF
>TRBV21-1|TRBJ2-7|few|NA
TGTGCCAGCAGCAAAAGAAGGACTAGCGGGAGGTCCAGCTACGAGCAGTACTTC
CASSKRRTSGRSSYEQYF